Listed below are T cell receptor beta chains from one sample, sequenced in a study of radiation and T cells in renal cell carcinoma. Assay: immunoSEQ multiplex PCR; the TCRdb copy retains only in-frame clones and omits some. The repertoire consists of 14,000 to 15,000 clones, with around 62% occurring once and the leading ten covering around 17%. This material consisted of tumor tissue, taken from a patient whose treatment was nephrectomy without radiotherapy. These receptors were taken from a man in his sixties with renal cell carcinoma. CDR3s include the opening cysteine and the closing phenylalanine or tryptophan. A D gene is named only where the DNA matches it firmly. Clone size appears in some rows only: once, few, many, or a class for an expanded clone.

d_call	v_call	j_call	clone_size	cdr3_nt	cdr3_aa
.	TRBV7-2	TRBJ2-1	.	TGTGCCAGCAGCTTACGGCGGGAGCAGTTCTTC	CASSLRREQFF
.	TRBV5-6	TRBJ2-7	.	TGTGCCAGCAGCTCGATATACAGGGTGTCCTACGAGCAGTACTTC	CASSSIYRVSYEQYF
TRBD1	TRBV5-6	TRBJ2-3	.	TGTGCCAGCAGCCCCGGGACAGGGGAAACAGATACGCAGTATTTT	CASSPGTGETDTQYF
.	TRBV28	TRBJ1-5	.	TGTGCCAGCGGGACACGGGGTCAGCCCCAGCATTTT	CASGTRGQPQHF
.	TRBV27	TRBJ2-5	.	TGTGCCAGCAGTTTAAAGTCAGTTCAAGAGACCCAGTACTTC	CASSLKSVQETQYF
.	TRBV7-2	TRBJ2-3	.	TGTGCCAGCAGCCCCTGGAAATCTAGCACAGATACGCAGTATTTT	CASSPWKSSTDTQYF
.	TRBV20-1	TRBJ1-1	.	TGCAGTGCTAGAGAGGAGGGGACGGCTTTCTTT	CSAREEGTAFF
.	TRBV7-9	TRBJ1-2	few	TGTGCCAGCAGCTCGACAGCTAACTATGGCTACACCTTC	CASSSTANYGYTF
.	TRBV5-5	TRBJ1-4	.	TGTGCCAGCAGCCAAGATCCAGATATAGGGGGGAATGAAAAACTGTTTTTT	CASSQDPDIGGNEKLFF
TRBD2	TRBV6-5	TRBJ2-7	.	TGTGCCAGCAGTTACGAGCGGGGGGCGAACTACGAGCAGTACTTC	CASSYERGANYEQYF
TRBD1	TRBV30	TRBJ1-3	.	TGTGCCTGGAGTTCCTACAGGGGGTTAAACTCTGGAAACACCATATATTTT	CAWSSYRGLNSGNTIYF
.	TRBV5-1	TRBJ2-3	.	TGCGCCAGCAGCTTGTCCGGGACAGATACGCAGTATTTT	CASSLSGTDTQYF
TRBD2	TRBV6-4	TRBJ2-2	few	TGTGCCAGCAGGCGGGAGGGGAACACCGGGGAGCTGTTTTTT	CASRREGNTGELFF
.	TRBV29-1	TRBJ1-3	.	TGCAGCGCGGGCTCAGGAAACACCATATATTTT	CSAGSGNTIYF
TRBD2	TRBV11-3	TRBJ2-1	.	TGTGCCAGCAGCTTAGCCGGGACTAGCGGGAGCCGCTACAATGAGCAGTTCTTC	CASSLAGTSGSRYNEQFF
TRBD2	TRBV5-4	TRBJ2-7	.	TGTGCCAGCAGCTTTTGGGCTAGCGGATCCTACGAGCAGTACTTC	CASSFWASGSYEQYF
.	TRBV6-1	TRBJ2-7	.	TGTGCCAGCAGCGCCCGGAACCACTACGAGCAGTACTTC	CASSARNHYEQYF
.	TRBV29-1	TRBJ2-1	.	TGCAGCGTTGAAGATCACCAGCTCCCCTACAATGAGCAGTTCTTC	CSVEDHQLPYNEQFF
.	TRBV5-5	TRBJ1-5	.	TGTGCCAGCAGCTTAGGAACCGGGTTGGGTCAGCCCCAGCATTTT	CASSLGTGLGQPQHF
.	TRBV5-6	TRBJ2-5	.	TGTGCCAGCAGCTTGTCCCAGGTAGCGTCGTACCAAGAGACCCAGTACTTC	CASSLSQVASYQETQYF
.	TRBV11-2	TRBJ1-1	once	TGTGCCAGCAGCTCCTACCAGGGGTGGACTGAAGCTTTCTTT	CASSSYQGWTEAFF
TRBD2	TRBV19	TRBJ2-1	.	TGTGCCAGTAGTATAAAGGGAGGGACGAATGAGCAGTTCTTC	CASSIKGGTNEQFF
TRBD2	TRBV18	TRBJ2-1	.	TGTGCCAGCTCACTTGGCGGGAGCGATGAGCAGTTCTTC	CASSLGGSDEQFF
.	TRBV7-2	TRBJ2-7	.	TGTGCCAGCAGCTTAAGGGCTAGTGTCGAGCAGTACTTC	CASSLRASVEQYF
.	TRBV21-1	TRBJ2-2	.	TGTGCCAGCCCGAGCCCCGGGACACCGAACACCGGGGAGCTGTTTTTT	CASPSPGTPNTGELFF
.	TRBV7-2	TRBJ1-1	.	TGTGCCAGCAGCCCGAGGTCTCCAGGGAAGAACACTGAAGCTTTCTTT	CASSPRSPGKNTEAFF
.	TRBV28	TRBJ1-1	.	TGTGCCAGCAGTTTAATAGATGCCTTGAACACTGAAGCTTTCTTT	CASSLIDALNTEAFF
.	TRBV5-1	TRBJ2-5	.	TGCGCCAGCAGCCCCTGGGACATGCCCGAAGAGACCCAGTACTTC	CASSPWDMPEETQYF
.	TRBV7-9	TRBJ2-7	few	TGTGCCAGCAGCCATCCAGGGCTGGCCGAGCAGTACTTC	CASSHPGLAEQYF
.	TRBV25-1	TRBJ1-2	.	TGTGCCAGCAGTGTAGGGGGGGGTTTAGGCTACACCTTC	CASSVGGGLGYTF
.	TRBV19	TRBJ2-7	once	TGTGCCAGTAAGCTCGCGGCCGGGGGCAATTACGAGCAGTACTTC	CASKLAAGGNYEQYF
.	TRBV4-1	TRBJ1-2	.	TGCGCCAGCAGCCCTCGACAGCTTGGGAATGGCTACACCTTC	CASSPRQLGNGYTF
TRBD2	TRBV19	TRBJ2-7	.	TGTGCCAGTAGTATAGGGGGACTAGCGGATTCCTACGAGCAGTACTTC	CASSIGGLADSYEQYF
.	TRBV19	TRBJ2-7	.	TGTGCCAGTAGTATTGGGCAGCCTGGGACCTACGAGCAGTACTTC	CASSIGQPGTYEQYF
.	TRBV7-8	TRBJ2-5	.	TGTGCCAGCAACCGAACCCCGCAAGAGACCCAGTACTTC	CASNRTPQETQYF
TRBD1	TRBV2	TRBJ2-1	.	TGTGCCAGCAGGGCCGGGACAGGGTTTGGCAGTGAGCAGTTCTTC	CASRAGTGFGSEQFF
TRBD1	TRBV9	TRBJ2-6	.	TGTGCCAGCAGCCCAGGGGGATCTGGGGCCAACGTCCTGACTTTC	CASSPGGSGANVLTF
.	TRBV5-6	TRBJ1-5	.	TGTGCCAGCAGCTTGGTAGGGGTCAATCAGCCCCAGCATTTT	CASSLVGVNQPQHF
.	TRBV15	TRBJ1-1	.	TGTGCCACCAGCAGAAGCAGGGGGAACACTGAAGCTTTCTTT	CATSRSRGNTEAFF
.	TRBV6-1	TRBJ1-5	.	TGTGCCAGCAGTGAAAACGGAGAGTTAAATCAGCCCCAGCATTTT	CASSENGELNQPQHF
.	TRBV6-5	TRBJ2-7	few	TGTGCCAGCAGTTACAGTACTTCAGGGGCGCGGAACGAGCAGTACTTC	CASSYSTSGARNEQYF